Below, 3 T cell receptor beta chains from the same sample are listed, as sequenced in a study of immune cell composition in non-small cell lung cancer. Sequencing was performed with immunoSEQ multiplex PCR; in TCRdb, only in-frame clones are kept and a portion is missing. The table includes about 7,600 clones, 60% to 80% detected once. The sequencing input was lung tumor tissue. The origin of the receptors is a human donor with non-small cell lung cancer.

This chain joins TRBV7-2 and TRBJ1-2, with 8 bases aligning to TRBD1. The CDR3 contains 16 residues. The germline CDR1 and CDR2 sequences are SGHTA and FQGNSA. J was trimmed by 4 bases and V by 0 bases; bases with no gene match: 7. CDR3 sequence reads: CASSLAGTGQAYGYTF. CDR3 nucleotides: TGTGCCAGCAGCTTAGCGGGAACGGGACAGGCCTATGGCTACACCTTC.

The chain joins TRBV18 to TRBJ1-5, with TRBD1 as a possible D gene (5 bases). CDR1 is KGHSH, CDR2 LQKENI, per germline. V gave up 1 base and J gave up 2 bases, with 18 bases separating them. This CDR3 has 18 residues. The CDR3 bases are TGTGCCAGCTCACCACGACGTAGCAGGGAGATTGGCAATCAGCCCCAGCATTTT. Translated: CASSPRRSREIGNQPQHF.

The chain joins TRBV15 to TRBJ2-1; a weak D match, TRBD1 (5 bases). V was trimmed by 0 bases and J by 0 bases, leaving 18 bases between them. This CDR3 comprises 19 residues. The V gene's germline CDR1 is LNHNV and CDR2 YYDKDF (reference sequence). CDR3 in DNA: TGTGCCACCAGCAGAGATCTCCCGACAGTATCCTACTCCTACAATGAGCAGTTCTTC. This sequence encodes CATSRDLPTVSYSYNEQFF.